This TCR beta chain was observed in a study of blood T cell repertoires in COVID-19. This clone occurred a few times. One end of the junction fails to match germline, which may point to a read error. Germline lookup yields CDR1 MGHRA and CDR2 YSYEKL. This CDR3 has 11 amino acids. Sequencing used immunoSEQ multiplex PCR; TCRdb keeps in-frame clones, though not all of them. The table lists around 100,000 clones, roughly 84% of them singletons. This sequence was found in a human donor in a cohort sampled during active COVID-19. The chain carries TRBV4-1 and TRBJ1-2; D unresolved. Specimen: peripheral blood. The CDR3 sequence is CASSDNFGYTF. The CDR3 DNA is TGCGCCAGCAGCGACAACTTTGGCTACACCTTC.